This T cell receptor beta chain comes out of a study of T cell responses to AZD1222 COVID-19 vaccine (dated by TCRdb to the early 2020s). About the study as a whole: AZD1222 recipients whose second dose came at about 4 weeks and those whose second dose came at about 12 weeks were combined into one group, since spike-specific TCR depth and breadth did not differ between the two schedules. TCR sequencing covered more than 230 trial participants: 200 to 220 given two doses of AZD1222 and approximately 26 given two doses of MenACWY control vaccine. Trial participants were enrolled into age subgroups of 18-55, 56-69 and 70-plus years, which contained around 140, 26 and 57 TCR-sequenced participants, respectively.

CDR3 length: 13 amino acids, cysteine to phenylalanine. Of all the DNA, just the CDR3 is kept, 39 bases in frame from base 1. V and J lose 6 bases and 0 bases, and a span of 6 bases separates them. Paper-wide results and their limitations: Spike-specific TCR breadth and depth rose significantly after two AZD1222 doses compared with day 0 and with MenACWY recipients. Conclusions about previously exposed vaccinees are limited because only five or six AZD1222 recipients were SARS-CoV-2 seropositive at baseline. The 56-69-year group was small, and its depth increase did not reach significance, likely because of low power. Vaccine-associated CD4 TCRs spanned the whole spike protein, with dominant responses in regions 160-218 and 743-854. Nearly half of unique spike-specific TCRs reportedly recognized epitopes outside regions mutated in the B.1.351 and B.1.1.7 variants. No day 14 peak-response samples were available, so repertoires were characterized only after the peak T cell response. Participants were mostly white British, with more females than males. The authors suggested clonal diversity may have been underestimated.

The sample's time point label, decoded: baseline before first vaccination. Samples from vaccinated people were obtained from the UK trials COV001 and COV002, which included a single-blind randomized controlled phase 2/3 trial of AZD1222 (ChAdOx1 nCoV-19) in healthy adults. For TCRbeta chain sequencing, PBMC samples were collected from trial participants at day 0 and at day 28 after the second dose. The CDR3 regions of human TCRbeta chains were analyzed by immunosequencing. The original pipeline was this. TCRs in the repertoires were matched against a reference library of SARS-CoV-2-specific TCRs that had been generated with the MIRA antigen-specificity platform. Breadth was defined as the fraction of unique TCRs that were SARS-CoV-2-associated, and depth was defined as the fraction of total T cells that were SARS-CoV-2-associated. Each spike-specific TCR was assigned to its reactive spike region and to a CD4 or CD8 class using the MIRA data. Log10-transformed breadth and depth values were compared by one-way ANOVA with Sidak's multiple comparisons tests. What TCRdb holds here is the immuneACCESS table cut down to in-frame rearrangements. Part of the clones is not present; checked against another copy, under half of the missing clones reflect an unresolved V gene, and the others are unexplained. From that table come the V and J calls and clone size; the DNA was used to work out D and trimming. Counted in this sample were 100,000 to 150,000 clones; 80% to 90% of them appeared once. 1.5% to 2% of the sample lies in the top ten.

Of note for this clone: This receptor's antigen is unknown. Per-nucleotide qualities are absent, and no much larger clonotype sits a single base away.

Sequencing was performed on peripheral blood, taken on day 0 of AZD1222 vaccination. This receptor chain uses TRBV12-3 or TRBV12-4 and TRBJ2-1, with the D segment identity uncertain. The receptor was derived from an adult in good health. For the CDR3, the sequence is CASRKSSYNEQFF. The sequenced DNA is TGTGCCAGCAGGAAAAGCTCCTACAATGAGCAGTTCTTC.